The clone carrying this T cell receptor (beta chain) was seen a handful of times. What it recognizes is unknown. Template switching created a universal primer site, and the cDNA included unique molecular identifiers. TCRdb ran MiXCR on the 5' RACE reads and lists one entry per CDR3 protein. This table holds 250,000 or so distinct CDR3 sequences, 9.5% to 15% found once. The sample originates from a study of identical twins. Study-wide findings and caveats: Alpha sequences out of frame and shared by twins had excess low generation probability. Fewer insertions were carried by abundant cord blood beta clonotypes, but none was seen in memory repertoires.

The sample also formed part of further work on yellow fever vaccine responses in identical twins.

Sequencing used memory (CD45RO+) T cells sorted from blood. This clonotype was obtained from a woman aged 18-30 years in good health.

CDR3 bases: TGTGCCAGCAGCTTACAGACAGGGAGAGAGTACGAGCAGTACTTC. Translated, it gives CASSLQTGREYEQYF. The V call is TRBV11-2, the J call TRBJ2-7, with TRBD1 matching 7 bases. V dropped 2 bases and J dropped 4; count of bases not matched to a gene: 8. Germline V lookup: CDR1 SGHAT, CDR2 FQNNGV. This CDR3 comprises 15 residues.